In its sample, the clone carrying this T cell receptor (beta chain) was seen many times. Study processing details: Samples had a median of around 92,000 TCRs, ranging about 20,000 to 700,000. TCRdb redid the calling of the RACE reads with MiXCR, one entry per CDR3 protein. TCRdb assigned the V and J calls; the authors' analysis was not used. This table has over 30,000 distinct CDR3 sequences, more than 8% appearing once. Regarding time point: patch test 3, about 24 weeks after DPC sensitization. The treatment is: therapeutic diphenylcyclopropenone sensitization with weekly scalp DPC. The total RNA was obtained from whole blood that was not fractionated. This sample is drawn from a study of human T cells and chemical hapten exposure. V was trimmed by 6 bases and J by 5 bases, leaving 7 bases between them. The CDR3 length is 12 residues. CDR1 is MNHEY and CDR2 is SVGAGI in the germline V gene.

The sequencing used whole blood, collected in connection with sensitization to the hapten diphenylcyclopropenone (DPC). The chain recombines TRBV6-5 with TRBJ2-2; D is unclear. The receptor was isolated from a man aged 50 or older with alopecia areata. Some clones in this sample may be carry-over from other donors' samples. CDR3 bases: TGTGCCAGCAGACTGGGGACCGGGGAGCTGTTTTTT. The encoded protein is CASRLGTGELFF.